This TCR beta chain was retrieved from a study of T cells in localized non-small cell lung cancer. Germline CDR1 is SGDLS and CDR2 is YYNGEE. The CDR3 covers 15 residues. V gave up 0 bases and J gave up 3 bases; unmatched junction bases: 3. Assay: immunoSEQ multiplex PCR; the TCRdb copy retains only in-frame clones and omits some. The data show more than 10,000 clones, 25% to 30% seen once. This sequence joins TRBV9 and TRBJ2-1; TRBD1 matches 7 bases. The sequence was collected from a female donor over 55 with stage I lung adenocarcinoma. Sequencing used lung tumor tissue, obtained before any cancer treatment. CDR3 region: CASSVGQGFYNEQFF. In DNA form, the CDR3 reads TGTGCCAGCAGCGTAGGACAGGGATTCTACAATGAGCAGTTCTTC.